The rows below give T cell receptor beta chains drawn from one sample of a study of T cell responses to AZD1222 COVID-19 vaccine. Sequenced by immunoSEQ multiplex PCR; TCRdb stores in-frame clones only, minus some. This table holds some 80,000 clones, 80% to 90% found once. The input for sequencing was peripheral blood, taken on day 0 of AZD1222 vaccination. The receptors shown here come from an adult in good health. Both conserved end residues are part of each CDR3. The D gene is left open where the match is weak. Size tells how often a clone was seen (once, few, many) or the class of an expanded clone, and some rows leave it out.

CDR3 length: 14; V gene: TRBV7-8; clone size: .; J gene: TRBJ1-4; D gene: TRBD1; CDR3 protein: CASSSDRGDEKLFF; CDR3 DNA: TGTGCCAGCAGCTCCGACAGGGGGGACGAAAAACTGTTTTTT
CDR3 length: 13; V gene: TRBV5-6; clone size: .; J gene: TRBJ1-1; D gene: .; CDR3 protein: CASSLGGRRKDFF; CDR3 DNA: TGTGCCAGCAGCTTGGGGGGACGAAGGAAGGATTTCTTT
CDR3 length: 13; V gene: TRBV7-3; clone size: .; J gene: TRBJ2-7; D gene: .; CDR3 protein: CATSQTGSGEQYF; CDR3 DNA: TGTGCCACCTCCCAGACAGGATCGGGGGAGCAGTACTTC
CDR3 length: 11; V gene: TRBV20-1; clone size: few; J gene: TRBJ1-6; D gene: .; CDR3 protein: CSASRDSPLHF; CDR3 DNA: TGCAGTGCTAGCAGGGATTCACCCCTCCACTTT
CDR3 length: 16; V gene: TRBV15; clone size: .; J gene: TRBJ2-7; D gene: TRBD2; CDR3 protein: CATSSFEGRESYEQYF; CDR3 DNA: TGTGCCACCAGCAGTTTTGAGGGGAGGGAAAGCTACGAGCAGTACTTC
CDR3 length: 14; V gene: TRBV27; clone size: .; J gene: TRBJ1-5; D gene: TRBD1; CDR3 protein: CASGDRGADQPQHF; CDR3 DNA: TGTGCCAGCGGCGACAGGGGTGCCGATCAGCCCCAGCATTTT
CDR3 length: 13; V gene: TRBV7-3; clone size: once; J gene: TRBJ2-3; D gene: .; CDR3 protein: CASSFQGEDTQYF; CDR3 DNA: TGTGCCAGCAGCTTTCAGGGAGAGGATACGCAGTATTTT
CDR3 length: 11; V gene: TRBV20-1; clone size: .; J gene: TRBJ1-1; D gene: .; CDR3 protein: CSASWDTEAFF; CDR3 DNA: TGCAGTGCTAGCTGGGACACTGAAGCTTTCTTT
CDR3 length: 14; V gene: TRBV6-1; clone size: .; J gene: TRBJ1-1; D gene: .; CDR3 protein: CASSSTAGGLEAFF; CDR3 DNA: TGTGCCAGCAGTTCGACTGCCGGGGGGCTAGAAGCTTTCTTT
CDR3 length: 17; V gene: TRBV6-6; clone size: .; J gene: TRBJ2-3; D gene: TRBD2; CDR3 protein: CASSREWGGGSTDTQYF; CDR3 DNA: TGTGCCAGCAGTCGGGAGTGGGGCGGGGGGTCCACAGATACGCAGTATTTT
CDR3 length: 18; V gene: TRBV19; clone size: .; J gene: TRBJ1-5; D gene: TRBD1; CDR3 protein: CASSIPGQGKYSNQPQHF; CDR3 DNA: TGTGCCAGTAGTATTCCGGGACAGGGGAAATATAGCAATCAGCCCCAGCATTTT
CDR3 length: 14; V gene: TRBV29-1; clone size: .; J gene: TRBJ2-3; D gene: TRBD2; CDR3 protein: CSVGGYIVTDTQYF; CDR3 DNA: TGCAGCGTGGGGGGGTACATCGTGACGGATACGCAGTATTTT
CDR3 length: 16; V gene: TRBV11-2; clone size: .; J gene: TRBJ2-3; D gene: .; CDR3 protein: CASSVQGGHSTDTQYF; CDR3 DNA: TGTGCCAGCAGCGTGCAAGGGGGTCATAGCACAGATACGCAGTATTTT
CDR3 length: 18; V gene: TRBV11-3; clone size: .; J gene: TRBJ2-5; D gene: .; CDR3 protein: CASSLAGGGLRHQETQYF; CDR3 DNA: TGTGCCAGCAGCTTAGCCGGTGGGGGGCTCCGTCACCAAGAGACCCAGTACTTC
CDR3 length: 15; V gene: TRBV7-2; clone size: .; J gene: TRBJ2-1; D gene: .; CDR3 protein: CASSFNVGAYNEQFF; CDR3 DNA: TGTGCCAGCAGCTTTAATGTGGGGGCCTACAATGAGCAGTTCTTC
CDR3 length: 15; V gene: TRBV9; clone size: .; J gene: TRBJ1-6; D gene: TRBD1; CDR3 protein: CASSPRGQGWVPLHF; CDR3 DNA: TGTGCCAGCAGCCCCCGTGGACAGGGGTGGGTACCCCTCCACTTT
CDR3 length: 14; V gene: TRBV24-1; clone size: .; J gene: TRBJ2-1; D gene: .; CDR3 protein: CATEDKGLNNEQFF; CDR3 DNA: TGTGCCACCGAGGATAAGGGACTGAACAATGAGCAGTTCTTC
CDR3 length: 12; V gene: TRBV6-5; clone size: .; J gene: TRBJ1-1; D gene: TRBD1; CDR3 protein: CASSYSTGRAFF; CDR3 DNA: TGTGCCAGCAGTTACTCGACAGGGAGAGCTTTCTTT
CDR3 length: 15; V gene: TRBV28; clone size: once; J gene: TRBJ2-7; D gene: TRBD2; CDR3 protein: CAARNRGGSAYEQYF; CDR3 DNA: TGTGCCGCTAGAAACCGGGGGGGGAGCGCCTACGAGCAGTACTTC
CDR3 length: 14; V gene: TRBV4-1; clone size: .; J gene: TRBJ1-2; D gene: .; CDR3 protein: CASSQADGHYGYTF; CDR3 DNA: TGCGCCAGCAGCCAGGCGGACGGACACTATGGCTACACCTTC
CDR3 length: 11; V gene: TRBV20-1; clone size: .; J gene: TRBJ2-7; D gene: .; CDR3 protein: CTLAYPGEQYF; CDR3 DNA: TGTACCCTAGCGTATCCTGGCGAGCAGTACTTC
CDR3 length: 13; V gene: TRBV28; clone size: once; J gene: TRBJ2-5; D gene: .; CDR3 protein: CASSFVGYETQYF; CDR3 DNA: TGTGCCAGCAGTTTTGTTGGGTACGAGACCCAGTACTTC
CDR3 length: 15; V gene: TRBV6-4; clone size: .; J gene: TRBJ2-1; D gene: TRBD1; CDR3 protein: CASSSTGGGYNEQFF; CDR3 DNA: TGTGCCAGCAGTTCTACAGGGGGCGGATACAATGAGCAGTTCTTC
CDR3 length: 11; V gene: TRBV29-1; clone size: .; J gene: TRBJ1-4; D gene: .; CDR3 protein: CSAEWGGKLFF; CDR3 DNA: TGCAGCGCTGAATGGGGAGGAAAACTGTTTTTT
CDR3 length: 16; V gene: TRBV3-1/TRBV3-2; clone size: .; J gene: TRBJ1-4; D gene: TRBD1; CDR3 protein: CASSQGGQGVNGKLFF; CDR3 DNA: TGTGCCAGCAGCCAAGGCGGACAGGGGGTTAATGGAAAACTGTTTTTT
CDR3 length: 12; V gene: TRBV18; clone size: few; J gene: TRBJ1-1; D gene: .; CDR3 protein: CASSRQNTEAFF; CDR3 DNA: TGTGCCAGCTCACGACAGAACACTGAAGCTTTCTTT
CDR3 length: 15; V gene: TRBV21-1; clone size: few; J gene: TRBJ2-1; D gene: .; CDR3 protein: CASSKLRLTYNEQFF; CDR3 DNA: TGTGCCAGCAGCAAATTACGGTTAACCTACAATGAGCAGTTCTTC
CDR3 length: 14; V gene: TRBV19; clone size: once; J gene: TRBJ1-1; D gene: .; CDR3 protein: CASSILGGDTEAFF; CDR3 DNA: TGTGCCAGTAGTATACTCGGGGGGGACACTGAAGCTTTCTTT
CDR3 length: 14; V gene: TRBV7-9; clone size: .; J gene: TRBJ2-1; D gene: .; CDR3 protein: CASSLVTSGNEQFF; CDR3 DNA: TGTGCCAGCAGCTTAGTCACGTCAGGCAATGAGCAGTTCTTC
CDR3 length: 13; V gene: TRBV30; clone size: once; J gene: TRBJ1-6; D gene: .; CDR3 protein: CAWKGGGLTSLHF; CDR3 DNA: TGTGCCTGGAAAGGAGGCGGCCTTACGTCCCTCCACTTT
CDR3 length: 16; V gene: TRBV5-1; clone size: .; J gene: TRBJ2-4; D gene: .; CDR3 protein: CASSLEGGLAKNIQYF; CDR3 DNA: TGCGCCAGCAGCTTGGAAGGGGGTTTAGCCAAAAACATTCAGTACTTC
CDR3 length: 16; V gene: TRBV7-9; clone size: .; J gene: TRBJ2-7; D gene: TRBD1; CDR3 protein: CASSLAPGTDAYEQYF; CDR3 DNA: TGTGCCAGCAGCTTGGCTCCCGGGACAGATGCCTACGAGCAGTACTTC
CDR3 length: 14; V gene: TRBV7-2; clone size: .; J gene: TRBJ2-7; D gene: .; CDR3 protein: CASSVDSLGVEQYF; CDR3 DNA: TGTGCCAGCAGCGTGGACAGCTTGGGAGTCGAGCAGTACTTC
CDR3 length: 14; V gene: TRBV5-4; clone size: .; J gene: TRBJ1-2; D gene: .; CDR3 protein: CASSSPLGNYGYTF; CDR3 DNA: TGTGCCAGCAGCTCCCCCCTGGGTAACTATGGCTACACCTTC
CDR3 length: 14; V gene: TRBV27; clone size: .; J gene: TRBJ2-1; D gene: TRBD2; CDR3 protein: CASSTQGLSNEQFF; CDR3 DNA: TGTGCCAGCAGTACCCAGGGACTATCCAATGAGCAGTTCTTC
CDR3 length: 13; V gene: TRBV7-2; clone size: .; J gene: TRBJ1-2; D gene: TRBD1; CDR3 protein: CASSWGQGDGYTF; CDR3 DNA: TGTGCCAGCAGCTGGGGACAGGGGGATGGCTACACCTTC
CDR3 length: 15; V gene: TRBV15; clone size: once; J gene: TRBJ1-2; D gene: TRBD1; CDR3 protein: CATSRGQAFDYGHTF; CDR3 DNA: TGTGCCACCAGCAGGGGACAGGCCTTCGACTATGGCCACACCTTC
CDR3 length: 17; V gene: TRBV5-1; clone size: .; J gene: TRBJ2-6; D gene: .; CDR3 protein: CASSLETVITGANVLTF; CDR3 DNA: TGCGCCAGCAGCTTGGAGACAGTGATAACTGGGGCCAACGTCCTGACTTTC
CDR3 length: 14; V gene: TRBV3-1/TRBV3-2; clone size: few; J gene: TRBJ1-2; D gene: .; CDR3 protein: CASSPLQRNYGYTF; CDR3 DNA: TGTGCCAGCAGCCCCTTACAGAGGAACTATGGCTACACCTTC
CDR3 length: 18; V gene: TRBV7-2; clone size: .; J gene: TRBJ1-3; D gene: .; CDR3 protein: CASSLNFVDPPSGNTIYF; CDR3 DNA: TGTGCCAGCAGCTTAAATTTCGTTGACCCTCCCTCTGGAAACACCATATATTTT
CDR3 length: 13; V gene: TRBV27; clone size: .; J gene: TRBJ1-2; D gene: TRBD1; CDR3 protein: CASSGRGNYGYTF; CDR3 DNA: TGTGCCAGCAGTGGCAGGGGGAACTATGGCTACACCTTC
CDR3 length: 14; V gene: TRBV9; clone size: .; J gene: TRBJ2-7; D gene: .; CDR3 protein: CASSVTGSSYEQYF; CDR3 DNA: TGTGCCAGCAGCGTTACAGGGAGCTCCTACGAGCAGTACTTC
CDR3 length: 13; V gene: TRBV27; clone size: .; J gene: TRBJ1-5; D gene: .; CDR3 protein: CASSLSINQPQHF; CDR3 DNA: TGTGCCAGCAGTTTATCGATTAATCAGCCCCAGCATTTT
CDR3 length: 14; V gene: TRBV27; clone size: .; J gene: TRBJ2-7; D gene: .; CDR3 protein: CASSIGDTAYEQYF; CDR3 DNA: TGTGCCAGCAGTATCGGGGACACGGCCTACGAGCAGTACTTC
CDR3 length: 14; V gene: TRBV3-1/TRBV3-2; clone size: .; J gene: TRBJ1-1; D gene: .; CDR3 protein: CASSLRHGTAEAFF; CDR3 DNA: TGTGCCAGCAGCCTCAGGCATGGGACCGCTGAAGCTTTCTTT
CDR3 length: 15; V gene: TRBV23-1; clone size: .; J gene: TRBJ2-2; D gene: .; CDR3 protein: CASSQRCRDTGELFF; CDR3 DNA: TGCGCCAGCAGTCAACGGTGTAGGGACACCGGGGAGCTGTTTTTT
CDR3 length: 15; V gene: TRBV27; clone size: .; J gene: TRBJ1-1; D gene: .; CDR3 protein: CASSDGPHPNTEAFF; CDR3 DNA: TGTGCCAGCAGTGATGGGCCCCACCCGAACACTGAAGCTTTCTTT
CDR3 length: 15; V gene: TRBV19; clone size: .; J gene: TRBJ2-1; D gene: TRBD1; CDR3 protein: CASSADRGGYNEQFF; CDR3 DNA: TGTGCCAGTAGCGCGGACAGGGGGGGGTACAATGAGCAGTTCTTC
CDR3 length: 12; V gene: TRBV4-1; clone size: .; J gene: TRBJ1-6; D gene: .; CDR3 protein: CASGDWNSPLHF; CDR3 DNA: TGCGCCAGCGGGGACTGGAATTCACCCCTCCACTTT
CDR3 length: 14; V gene: TRBV5-6; clone size: .; J gene: TRBJ2-1; D gene: TRBD2; CDR3 protein: CASSPSPSGEGGFF; CDR3 DNA: TGTGCCAGCAGCCCATCGCCTAGCGGGGAAGGGGGGTTCTTC
CDR3 length: 13; V gene: TRBV7-8; clone size: .; J gene: TRBJ1-2; D gene: .; CDR3 protein: CASSNPGGDGYTF; CDR3 DNA: TGTGCCAGCAGCAACCCTGGGGGGGACGGCTACACCTTC
CDR3 length: 18; V gene: TRBV11-2; clone size: .; J gene: TRBJ2-1; D gene: TRBD2; CDR3 protein: CASSTQFLTSGGAREQFF; CDR3 DNA: TGTGCCAGCAGCACCCAATTTTTAACTAGCGGGGGGGCCCGTGAGCAGTTCTTC
CDR3 length: 16; V gene: TRBV4-2; clone size: .; J gene: TRBJ2-3; D gene: TRBD2; CDR3 protein: CASSQELAGGLGTQYF; CDR3 DNA: TGTGCCAGCAGCCAAGAACTAGCGGGGGGGCTTGGGACGCAGTATTTT
CDR3 length: 15; V gene: TRBV28; clone size: .; J gene: TRBJ1-2; D gene: .; CDR3 protein: CASSFFNRVSDGYTF; CDR3 DNA: TGTGCCAGCAGTTTCTTCAACAGGGTTAGTGATGGCTACACCTTC
CDR3 length: 13; V gene: TRBV5-6; clone size: .; J gene: TRBJ1-1; D gene: TRBD1; CDR3 protein: CASSWGTVAEAFF; CDR3 DNA: TGTGCCAGCAGCTGGGGGACAGTAGCTGAAGCTTTCTTT